The 3 T cell receptor beta chains reported below all come from one sample, sequenced in a study of T cell repertoires in cytomegalovirus infection. One entry per CDR3 protein, called by TCRdb with MiXCR from the reads. The table shows about 160,000 distinct CDR3 sequences, with roughly 20% occurring only once. Their specific antigens are unknown. Here the sequenced sample was CD8+ T cells from cultured PBMCs, taken from culture after CMV antigen stimulation. The receptors were sampled from a human donor in good health (CMV status not recorded). Some clones in this sample may be carry-over from other donors' samples.

The chain carries TRBV7-6 and TRBJ2-7; no clear D. This CDR3 spans 13 amino acids. The germline V and J ends were trimmed by 2 bases and 3 bases, with 8 bases remaining between them. CDR1 and CDR2 (germline): SGHVS, FNYEAQ. The chain's CDR3 is CASSLNTLYEQYF. The CDR3 nucleotides read TGTGCCAGCAGCTTAAACACCCTCTACGAGCAGTACTTC.

This clonotype was counted only a few times. The chain links TRBV6-2 or TRBV6-3 to TRBJ1-1; no clear D. The CDR3 runs 17 residues. With 0 bases removed from V and 1 base from J, the gap between germline ends came to 15 bases. Germline assignment: CDR1 MNHEY and CDR2 SVGEGT. The CDR3 region is CASSYSISGRSNTEAFF. The CDR3, as DNA: TGTGCCAGCAGTTACTCTATTTCGGGCAGGTCGAACACTGAAGCTTTCTTT.

V and J are TRBV7-8 and TRBJ1-5; no clear D. V was clipped by 4 bases and J by 7 bases, with 14 bases between them. Per germline, CDR1 SGHVS and CDR2 FQNEAQ. CDR3 size: 14 residues. CDR3 coding DNA: TGTGCCAGCAGCTACCGGCCAGCAGAACAGCCCCAGCATTTT. This codes for CASSYRPAEQPQHF.